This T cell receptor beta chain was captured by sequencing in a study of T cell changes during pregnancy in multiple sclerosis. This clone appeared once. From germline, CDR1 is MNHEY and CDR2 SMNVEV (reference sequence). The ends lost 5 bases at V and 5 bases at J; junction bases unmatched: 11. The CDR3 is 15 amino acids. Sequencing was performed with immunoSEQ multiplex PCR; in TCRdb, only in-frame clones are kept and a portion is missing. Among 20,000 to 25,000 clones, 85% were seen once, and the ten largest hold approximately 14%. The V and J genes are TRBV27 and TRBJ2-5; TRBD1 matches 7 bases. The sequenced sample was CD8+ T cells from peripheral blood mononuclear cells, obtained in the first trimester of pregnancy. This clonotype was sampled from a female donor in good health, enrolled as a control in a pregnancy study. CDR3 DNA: TGTGCCAGCAGTCACAACAGGGGATCAGGCGAGACCCAGTACTTC. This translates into CASSHNRGSGETQYF.